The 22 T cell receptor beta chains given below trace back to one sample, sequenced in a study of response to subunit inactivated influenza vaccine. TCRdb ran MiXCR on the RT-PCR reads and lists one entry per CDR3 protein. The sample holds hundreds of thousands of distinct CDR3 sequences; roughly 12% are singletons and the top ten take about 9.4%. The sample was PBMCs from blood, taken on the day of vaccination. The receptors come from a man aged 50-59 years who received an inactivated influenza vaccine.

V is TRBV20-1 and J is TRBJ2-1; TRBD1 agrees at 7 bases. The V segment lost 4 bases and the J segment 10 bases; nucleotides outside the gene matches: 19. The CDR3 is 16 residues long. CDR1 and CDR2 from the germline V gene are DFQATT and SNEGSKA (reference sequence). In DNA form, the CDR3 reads TGCAGTGCTACCCACCCGGACAGGACGTGGTCCCTCGAGCAGTTCTTC. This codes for CSATHPDRTWSLEQFF.

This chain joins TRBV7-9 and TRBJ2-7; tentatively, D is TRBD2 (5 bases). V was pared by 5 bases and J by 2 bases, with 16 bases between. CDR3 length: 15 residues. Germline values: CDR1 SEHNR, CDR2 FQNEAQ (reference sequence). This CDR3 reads CASSPTRGSTYEQYF. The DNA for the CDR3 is TGTGCCAGCAGCCCCACCCGAGGGTCTACCTACGAGCAGTACTTC.

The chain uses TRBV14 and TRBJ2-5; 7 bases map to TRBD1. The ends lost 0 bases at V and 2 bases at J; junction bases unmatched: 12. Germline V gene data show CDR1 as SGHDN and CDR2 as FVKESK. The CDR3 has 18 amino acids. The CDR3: CASSQDLRGRGKQETQYF. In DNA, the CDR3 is TGTGCCAGCAGCCAAGATCTCCGTGGCAGGGGGAAACAAGAGACCCAGTACTTC.

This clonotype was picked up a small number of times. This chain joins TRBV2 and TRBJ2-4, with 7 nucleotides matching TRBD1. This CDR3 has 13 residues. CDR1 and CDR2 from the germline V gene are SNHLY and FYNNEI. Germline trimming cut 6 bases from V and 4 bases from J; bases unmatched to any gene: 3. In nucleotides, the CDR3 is TGTGCCAGCAGGCGGACAGGAAAAAACATTCAGTACTTC. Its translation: CASRRTGKNIQYF.

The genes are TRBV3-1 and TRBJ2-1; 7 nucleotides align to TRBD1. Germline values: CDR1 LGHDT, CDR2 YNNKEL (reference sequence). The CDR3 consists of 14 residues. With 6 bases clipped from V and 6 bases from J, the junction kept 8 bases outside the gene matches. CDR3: CASSRKGAGNEQFF. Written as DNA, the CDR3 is TGTGCCAGCAGTCGTAAGGGGGCAGGCAATGAGCAGTTCTTC.

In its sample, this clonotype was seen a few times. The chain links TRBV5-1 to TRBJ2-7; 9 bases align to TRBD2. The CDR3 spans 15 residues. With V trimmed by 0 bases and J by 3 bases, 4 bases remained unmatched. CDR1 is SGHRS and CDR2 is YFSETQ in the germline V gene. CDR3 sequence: CASSLAGTSYYEQYF. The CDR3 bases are TGCGCCAGCAGCTTGGCCGGGACTAGCTACTACGAGCAGTACTTC.

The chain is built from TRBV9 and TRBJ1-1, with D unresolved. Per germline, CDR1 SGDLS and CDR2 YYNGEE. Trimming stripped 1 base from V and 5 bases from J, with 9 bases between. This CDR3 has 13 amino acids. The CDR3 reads CASSVSMVTEAFF. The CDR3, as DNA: TGTGCCAGCAGCGTATCTATGGTGACTGAAGCTTTCTTT.

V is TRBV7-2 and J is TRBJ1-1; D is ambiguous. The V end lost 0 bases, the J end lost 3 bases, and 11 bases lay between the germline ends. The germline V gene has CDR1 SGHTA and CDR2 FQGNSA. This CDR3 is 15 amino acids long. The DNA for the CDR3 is TGTGCCAGCAGCTTAGCATCCGGGCTCCACACTGAAGCTTTCTTT. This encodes CASSLASGLHTEAFF.

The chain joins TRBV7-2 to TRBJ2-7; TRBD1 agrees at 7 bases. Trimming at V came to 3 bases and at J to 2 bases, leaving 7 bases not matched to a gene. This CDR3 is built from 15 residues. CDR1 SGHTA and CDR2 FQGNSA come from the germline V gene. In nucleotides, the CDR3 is TGTGCCAGCAGCTTCCGAGGACAGGCACCCTACGAGCAGTACTTC. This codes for CASSFRGQAPYEQYF.

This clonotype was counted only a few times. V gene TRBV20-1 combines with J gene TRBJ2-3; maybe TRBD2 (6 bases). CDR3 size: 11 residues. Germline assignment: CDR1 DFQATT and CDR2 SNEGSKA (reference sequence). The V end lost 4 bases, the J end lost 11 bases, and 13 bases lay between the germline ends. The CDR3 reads CSATPGLRQYF. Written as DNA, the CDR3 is TGCAGTGCTACCCCGGGACTCCGGCAGTATTTT.

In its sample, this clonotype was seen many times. CDR3 region: CASSPMGRVQETQYF. DNA for the CDR3: TGTGCCAGCAGCCCAATGGGACGGGTACAAGAGACCCAGTACTTC. The chain recombines TRBV9 with TRBJ2-5; possibly TRBD1 or TRBD2 for D (5 bases each). CDR1 and CDR2 from the germline V gene are SGDLS and YYNGEE. V was trimmed by 4 bases and J by 2 bases, leaving 15 bases between them. The CDR3 covers 15 residues.

CDR3 DNA sequence: TGTGCCAGCACCTGGGACAGGGTTTCTTCCGGGGAGCTGTTTTTT. Translation: CASTWDRVSSGELFF. The chain uses TRBV7-2 and TRBJ2-2; 9 bases agree with TRBD1. The CDR3 has 15 amino acids. Germline values: CDR1 SGHTA, CDR2 FQGNSA. V gave up 7 bases and J gave up 6 bases; unmatched junction bases: 9.

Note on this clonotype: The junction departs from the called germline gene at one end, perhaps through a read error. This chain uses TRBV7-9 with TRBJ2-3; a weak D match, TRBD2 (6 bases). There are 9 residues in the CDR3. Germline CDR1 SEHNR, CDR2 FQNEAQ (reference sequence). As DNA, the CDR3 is TGTGCCAGCAGCTGGGGGGAGGATTTT. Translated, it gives CASSWGEDF.

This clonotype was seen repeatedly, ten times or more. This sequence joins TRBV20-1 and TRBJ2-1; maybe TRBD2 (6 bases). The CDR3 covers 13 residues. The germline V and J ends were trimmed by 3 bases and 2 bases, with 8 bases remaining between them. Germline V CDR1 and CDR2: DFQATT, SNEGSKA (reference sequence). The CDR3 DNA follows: TGCAGTGCTAGCGGGGGAACCTACAATGAGCAGTTCTTC. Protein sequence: CSASGGTYNEQFF.

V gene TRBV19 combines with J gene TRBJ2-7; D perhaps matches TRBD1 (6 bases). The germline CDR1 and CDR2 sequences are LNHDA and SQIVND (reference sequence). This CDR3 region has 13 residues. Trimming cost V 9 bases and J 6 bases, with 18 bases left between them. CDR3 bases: TGTGCCAGCCTGACAGGAGAGCCGTCCGAGCAGTACTTC. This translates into CASLTGEPSEQYF.

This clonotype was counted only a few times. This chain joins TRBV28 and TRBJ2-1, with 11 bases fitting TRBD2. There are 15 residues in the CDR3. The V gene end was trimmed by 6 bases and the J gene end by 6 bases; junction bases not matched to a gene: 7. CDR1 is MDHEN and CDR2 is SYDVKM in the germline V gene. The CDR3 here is CASRTTSGRPNEQFF. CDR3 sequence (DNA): TGTGCCAGCAGGACCACTAGCGGGAGACCCAATGAGCAGTTCTTC.

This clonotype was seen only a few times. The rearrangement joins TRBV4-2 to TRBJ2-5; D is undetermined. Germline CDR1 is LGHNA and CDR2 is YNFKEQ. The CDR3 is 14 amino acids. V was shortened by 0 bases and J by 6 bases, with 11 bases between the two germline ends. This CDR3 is CASSQDRIEKTQYF. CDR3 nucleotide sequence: TGTGCCAGCAGCCAAGATAGGATCGAGAAGACCCAGTACTTC.

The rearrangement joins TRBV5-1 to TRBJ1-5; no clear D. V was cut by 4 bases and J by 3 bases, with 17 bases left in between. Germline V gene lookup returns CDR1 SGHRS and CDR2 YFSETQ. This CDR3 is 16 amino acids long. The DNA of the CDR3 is TGCGCCAGCAGCCCCGGCCACACCGGAAACAATCAGCCCCAGCATTTT. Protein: CASSPGHTGNNQPQHF. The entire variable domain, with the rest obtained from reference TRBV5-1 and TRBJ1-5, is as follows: KAGVTQTPRYLIKTRGQQVTLSCSPISGHRSVSWYQQTPGQGLQFLFEYFSETQRNKGNFPGRFSGRQFSNSRSEMNVSTLELGDSALYLCASSPGHTGNNQPQHFGDGTRLSIL.

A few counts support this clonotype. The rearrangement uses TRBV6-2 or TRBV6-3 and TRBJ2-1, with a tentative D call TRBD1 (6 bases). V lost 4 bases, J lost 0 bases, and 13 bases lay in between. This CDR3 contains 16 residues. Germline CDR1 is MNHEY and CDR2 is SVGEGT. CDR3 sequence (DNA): TGTGCCAGCAGTTTAGGGACAACTAGCTCCTACAATGAGCAGTTCTTC. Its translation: CASSLGTTSSYNEQFF.

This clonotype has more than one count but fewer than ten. The CDR3 protein is CASSATGVVLLDTQYF. The CDR3 DNA follows: TGTGCCAGCAGTGCTACAGGGGTCGTGCTTTTAGATACGCAGTATTTT. This sequence joins TRBV27 and TRBJ2-3, with 7 bases lining up with TRBD1. There are 16 residues in the CDR3. Germline CDR1 MNHEY, CDR2 SMNVEV (reference sequence). J was trimmed by 5 bases and V by 5 bases; bases with no gene match: 13.

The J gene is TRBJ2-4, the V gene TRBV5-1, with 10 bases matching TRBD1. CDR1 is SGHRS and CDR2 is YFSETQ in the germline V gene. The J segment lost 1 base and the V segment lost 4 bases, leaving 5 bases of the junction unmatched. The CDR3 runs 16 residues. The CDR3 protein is CASSEGQGSAKNIQYF. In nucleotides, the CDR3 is TGCGCCAGCAGCGAGGGACAGGGGTCGGCCAAAAACATTCAGTACTTC. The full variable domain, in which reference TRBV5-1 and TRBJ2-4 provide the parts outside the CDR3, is KAGVTQTPRYLIKTRGQQVTLSCSPISGHRSVSWYQQTPGQGLQFLFEYFSETQRNKGNFPGRFSGRQFSNSRSEMNVSTLELGDSALYLCASSEGQGSAKNIQYFGAGTRLSVL.

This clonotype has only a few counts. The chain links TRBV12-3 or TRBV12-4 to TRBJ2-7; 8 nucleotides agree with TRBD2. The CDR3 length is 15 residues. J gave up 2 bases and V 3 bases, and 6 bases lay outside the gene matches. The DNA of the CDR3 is TGTGCCAGCAGTTTCGGGGGGGCCCAAACCTACGAGCAGTACTTC. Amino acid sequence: CASSFGGAQTYEQYF.